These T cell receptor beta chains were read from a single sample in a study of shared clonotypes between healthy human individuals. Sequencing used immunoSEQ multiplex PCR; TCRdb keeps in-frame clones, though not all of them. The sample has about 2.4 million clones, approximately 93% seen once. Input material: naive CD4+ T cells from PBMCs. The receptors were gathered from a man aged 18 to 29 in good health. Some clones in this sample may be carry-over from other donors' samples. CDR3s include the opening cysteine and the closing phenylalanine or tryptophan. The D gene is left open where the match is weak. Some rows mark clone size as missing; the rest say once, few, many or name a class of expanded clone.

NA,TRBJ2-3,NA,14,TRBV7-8,CASSFRLVQDTQYF,TGTGCCAGCAGCTTTCGACTAGTACAAGATACGCAGTATTTT
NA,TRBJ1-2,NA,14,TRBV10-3,CATLVGSRVYGYTF,TGTGCCACCTTGGTCGGCAGCCGGGTATATGGCTACACCTTC
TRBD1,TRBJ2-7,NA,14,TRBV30,CAWSVGTGKYEQYF,TGTGCCTGGAGTGTTGGGACAGGGAAGTACGAGCAGTACTTC
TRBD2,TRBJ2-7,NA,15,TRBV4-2,CASSQGLATSYEQYF,TGTGCCAGCAGCCAAGGACTAGCTACGTCCTACGAGCAGTACTTC
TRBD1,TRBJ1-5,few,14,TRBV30,CAWAQGASNQPQHF,TGTGCCTGGGCCCAGGGGGCGAGCAATCAGCCCCAGCATTTT
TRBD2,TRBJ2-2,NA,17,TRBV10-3,CAISESLGRANTGELFF,TGTGCCATCAGTGAGTCCCTCGGGAGGGCGAACACCGGGGAGCTGTTTTTT
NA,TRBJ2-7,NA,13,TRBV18,CASSPKGAYEQYF,TGTGCCAGCTCCCCAAAGGGGGCCTACGAGCAGTACTTC
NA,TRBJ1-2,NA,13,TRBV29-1,CSVYMESGYGYTF,TGCAGCGTCTACATGGAGTCAGGCTATGGCTACACCTTC
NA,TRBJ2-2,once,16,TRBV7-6,CASSLFVGGNTGELFF,TGTGCCAGCAGCTTATTCGTTGGGGGTAACACCGGGGAGCTGTTTTTT
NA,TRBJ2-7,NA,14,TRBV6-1,CASSEVLGSYEQYF,TGTGCCAGCAGTGAAGTCCTGGGATCGTACGAGCAGTACTTC
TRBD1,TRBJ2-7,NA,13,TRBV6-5,CASTKGQSGEQYF,TGTGCCAGCACCAAGGGACAGTCGGGCGAGCAGTACTTC
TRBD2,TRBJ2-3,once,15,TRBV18,CASSTSSGSTDTQYF,TGTGCCAGCTCGACTTCTAGCGGGAGCACAGATACGCAGTATTTT
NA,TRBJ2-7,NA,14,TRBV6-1,CASILTGPRGEQYF,TGTGCCAGCATCTTGACAGGGCCTCGGGGGGAGCAGTACTTC
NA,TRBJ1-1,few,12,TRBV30,CAVERMNTEAFF,TGTGCCGTGGAAAGGATGAACACTGAAGCTTTCTTT
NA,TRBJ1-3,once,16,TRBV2,CASSERRPTSGNTIYF,TGTGCCAGCAGTGAAAGACGTCCCACCTCTGGAAACACCATATATTTT
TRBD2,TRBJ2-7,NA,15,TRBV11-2,CASSFVGGRRYEQYF,TGTGCCAGCAGCTTCGTGGGCGGGAGACGCTACGAGCAGTACTTC
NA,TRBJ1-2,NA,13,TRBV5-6,CASSKRGGYGYTF,TGTGCCAGCAGCAAACGGGGAGGCTATGGCTACACCTTC
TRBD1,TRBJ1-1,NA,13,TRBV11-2,CASREQGHPYAFF,TGTGCCAGCAGAGAACAGGGGCACCCTTACGCTTTCTTT
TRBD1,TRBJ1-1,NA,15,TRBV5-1,CASSPRGGGNTEAFF,TGCGCCAGCAGCCCTCGGGGAGGGGGCAACACTGAAGCTTTCTTT
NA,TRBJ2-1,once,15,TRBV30,CAWSGVSGSHNEQFF,TGTGCCTGGAGTGGGGTTAGTGGATCCCACAATGAGCAGTTCTTC
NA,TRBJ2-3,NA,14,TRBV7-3,CASSLIQGTDTQYF,TGTGCCAGCAGCTTAATCCAGGGTACAGATACGCAGTATTTT
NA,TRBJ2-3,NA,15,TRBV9,CASSVIAASTDTQYF,TGTGCCAGCAGCGTTATAGCGGCTAGCACAGATACGCAGTATTTT
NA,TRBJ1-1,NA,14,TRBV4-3,CASSQGVRNTEAFF,TGCGCCAGCAGCCAAGGGGTTAGGAACACTGAAGCTTTCTTT
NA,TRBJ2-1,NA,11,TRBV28,CASEKWGEQFF,TGTGCCAGCGAGAAATGGGGTGAGCAGTTCTTC
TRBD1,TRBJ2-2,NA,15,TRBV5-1,CASSETGDGTGELFF,TGCGCCAGCAGCGAGACAGGGGATGGCACCGGGGAGCTGTTTTTT
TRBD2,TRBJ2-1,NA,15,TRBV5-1,CASSSGLAGGNEQFF,TGCGCCAGCAGCTCGGGACTAGCGGGAGGCAATGAGCAGTTCTTC
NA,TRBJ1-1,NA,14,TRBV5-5,CASSQRAMNTEAFF,TGTGCCAGCAGCCAGAGGGCAATGAACACTGAAGCTTTCTTT
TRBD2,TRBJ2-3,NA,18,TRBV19,CASSNQSGWLAGGDTQYF,TGTGCCAGTAGTAATCAATCCGGGTGGCTAGCGGGCGGAGATACGCAGTATTTT
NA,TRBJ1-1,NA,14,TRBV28,CASSPQVSPPRAFF,TGTGCCAGCAGCCCCCAGGTGAGCCCTCCAAGAGCTTTCTTT
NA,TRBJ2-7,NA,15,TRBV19,CASRRTSQGSYEQYF,TGTGCCAGTAGGAGAACTTCACAGGGTTCCTACGAGCAGTACTTC
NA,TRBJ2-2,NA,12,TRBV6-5,CASSYITGELFF,TGTGCCAGCAGTTATATCACCGGGGAGCTGTTTTTT
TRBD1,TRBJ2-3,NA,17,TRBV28,CASSSSSGQGATDTQYF,TGTGCCAGCAGTTCTAGCTCGGGACAGGGGGCCACAGATACGCAGTATTTT
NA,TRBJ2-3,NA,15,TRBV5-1,CASSFVGLGTDTQYF,TGCGCCAGCAGCTTCGTCGGCCTGGGCACAGATACGCAGTATTTT
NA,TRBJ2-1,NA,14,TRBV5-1,CASSLGDTRDEQFF,TGCGCCAGCAGCTTGGGGGATACTAGGGATGAGCAGTTCTTC
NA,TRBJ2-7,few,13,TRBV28,CASSLQTSYEQYF,TGTGCCAGCAGTTTACAAACCTCCTACGAGCAGTACTTC
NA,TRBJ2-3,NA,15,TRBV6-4,CASRRTPGSTDTQYF,TGTGCCAGCAGAAGGACCCCGGGAAGCACAGATACGCAGTATTTT
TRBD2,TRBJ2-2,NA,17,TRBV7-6,CASSSTGTSGGTGELFF,TGTGCCAGCAGCTCAACCGGGACTAGCGGGGGCACCGGGGAGCTGTTTTTT
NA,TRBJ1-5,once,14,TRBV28,CASSFAGAGGPQHF,TGTGCCAGCAGTTTCGCCGGAGCCGGGGGGCCCCAGCATTTT
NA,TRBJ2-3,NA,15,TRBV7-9,CASSLGQASTDTQYF,TGTGCCAGCAGCCTAGGCCAAGCTAGCACAGATACGCAGTATTTT
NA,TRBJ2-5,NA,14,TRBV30,CAWSVGKPQETQYF,TGTGCCTGGAGTGTAGGGAAACCCCAAGAGACCCAGTACTTC
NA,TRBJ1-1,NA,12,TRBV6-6,CASSYGSLEAFF,TGTGCCAGCAGTTATGGGAGCCTTGAAGCTTTCTTT
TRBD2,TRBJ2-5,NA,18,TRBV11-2,CASSSPAGLAGERETQYF,TGTGCCAGCAGCTCACCTGCCGGACTAGCGGGAGAGCGAGAGACCCAGTACTTC
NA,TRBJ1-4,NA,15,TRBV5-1,CASSGSPTTNEKLFF,TGCGCCAGCAGCGGGAGTCCGACAACTAATGAAAAACTGTTTTTT
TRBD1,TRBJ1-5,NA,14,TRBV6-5,CASSTGVYNQPQHF,TGTGCCAGCAGTACAGGGGTTTACAATCAGCCCCAGCATTTT
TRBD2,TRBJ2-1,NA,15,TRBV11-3,CASSLGASGRSEQFF,TGTGCCAGCAGCCTAGGGGCTAGCGGGAGGAGCGAGCAGTTCTTC
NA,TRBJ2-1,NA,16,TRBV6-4,CASSDSMAGNYNEQFF,TGTGCCAGCAGTGACTCGATGGCGGGGAACTACAATGAGCAGTTCTTC
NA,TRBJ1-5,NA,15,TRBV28,CASSPRGRSNQPQHF,TGTGCCAGCAGCCCGAGGGGGAGGAGCAATCAGCCCCAGCATTTT
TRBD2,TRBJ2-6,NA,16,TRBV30,CAWGGRELSGANVLTF,TGTGCCTGGGGTGGGAGGGAGCTTTCCGGGGCCAACGTCCTGACTTTC
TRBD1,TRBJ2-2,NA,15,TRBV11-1,CASARRDRDTGELFF,TGTGCCAGTGCCCGCCGGGACAGAGACACCGGGGAGCTGTTTTTT
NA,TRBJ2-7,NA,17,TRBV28,CASSSPQLGKSSYEQYF,TGTGCCAGCAGTTCACCCCAGCTCGGGAAGAGCTCCTACGAGCAGTACTTC
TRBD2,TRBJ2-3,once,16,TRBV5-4,CASSLMVSGDTDTQYF,TGTGCCAGCAGCTTGATGGTTAGCGGGGACACAGATACGCAGTATTTT